This is a list of T cell receptor beta chains from one sample in a study of response to subunit inactivated influenza vaccine. Using its own MiXCR run on the RT-PCR reads, TCRdb lists one record per CDR3 protein. This table has hundreds of thousands of distinct CDR3 sequences, 15% to 19% appearing once. This sample comprised PBMCs from blood, obtained 11 to 12 days after vaccination. Receptors were obtained from a man aged 45-65 years who received an inactivated influenza vaccine. Both conserved end residues are part of each CDR3. Each record gives: clone size, J gene, V gene, D gene, CDR3 protein, CDR3 DNA. D genes are given only for firm matches. A clone size is listed for some rows: how often the clone was seen (once, few, many), or a class if it is expanded.

few TRBJ1-2 TRBV30 - CAWSLGGTGYGYTF TGTGCCTGGAGTTTGGGGGGCACTGGCTATGGCTACACCTTC
- TRBJ1-5 TRBV15 TRBD1 CATSSGTGVHPQHF TGTGCCACCAGCAGCGGGACAGGGGTTCATCCCCAGCATTTT
few TRBJ2-7 TRBV18 TRBD1 CASSQTTGGSYEQYF TGTGCCAGCTCACAAACGACAGGGGGATCCTACGAGCAGTACTTC
many TRBJ2-3 TRBV11-2 - CASMLSTDTQYF TGTGCCAGCATGCTAAGCACAGATACGCAGTATTTT
few TRBJ2-1 TRBV6-2/TRBV6-3 TRBD1 CASSYSGQRLSNEQFF TGTGCCAGCAGTTACTCGGGACAGAGACTATCCAATGAGCAGTTCTTC
- TRBJ2-1 TRBV28 TRBD1 CASSRGQGAINEQFF TGTGCCAGCAGCCGGGGACAGGGGGCAATCAATGAGCAGTTCTTC
once TRBJ2-7 TRBV20-1 - CSARDFRSYEQNF TGCAGTGCTAGAGATTTCAGGTCCTACGAGCAGAACTTC
few TRBJ1-6 TRBV7-9 - CASSSDSVYSPLHF TGTGCCAGCAGCTCGGACAGTGTATATTCACCCCTCCACTTT
once TRBJ2-7 TRBV1 - CTSSQKTSGRISYEQYF TGCACCAGCAGCCAAAAGACTAGCGGGAGAATATCGTACGAGCAGTACTTC
few TRBJ1-1 TRBV20-1 - CSAQRQLADTEAFF TGCAGTGCCCAAAGACAGTTGGCGGACACTGAAGCTTTCTTT
- TRBJ2-7 TRBV15 TRBD1 CATSRLTGALPYEQYF TGTGCCACCAGCAGACTAACAGGGGCCCTACCCTACGAGCAGTACTTC
- TRBJ2-2 TRBV4-3 TRBD2 CASSQDLGPSGRAGELFF TGCGCCAGCAGCCAAGATTTGGGGCCTAGCGGGAGAGCCGGGGAGCTGTTTTTT
few TRBJ1-2 TRBV3-1 - CASSLRDNYGYTF TGTGCCAGCAGCCTTCGGGATAACTATGGCTACACCTTC
few TRBJ2-1 TRBV11-2 - CASSLTRRNEQFF TGTGCCAGCAGCTTAACTAGGCGAAATGAGCAGTTCTTC
- TRBJ1-6 TRBV6-2/TRBV6-3 - CASSRRQAGYDSPLHF TGTGCCAGCAGTAGGCGTCAAGCCGGTTATGATTCACCCCTCCACTTT
few TRBJ1-4 TRBV5-6 - CASSNKGLPNEKLFF TGTGCCAGCAGCAATAAAGGGCTGCCTAATGAAAAACTGTTTTTT
few TRBJ2-4 TRBV5-8 - CASSPRLTKNIQYF TGTGCCAGCAGTCCTAGACTAACCAAAAACATTCAGTACTTC
few TRBJ2-7 TRBV5-1 - CASSFWGSGMGEQYF TGCGCCAGCAGCTTCTGGGGGTCCGGGATGGGGGAGCAGTACTTC
- TRBJ2-3 TRBV30 - CAWSDRLAQYF TGTGCCTGGAGCGACCGCCTTGCGCAGTATTTT
- TRBJ2-7 TRBV29-1 - CSVEGQGGTYEQYF TGCAGCGTTGAGGGGCAGGGGGGTACCTACGAGCAGTACTTC
- TRBJ2-2 TRBV9 - CASSVRTRGTGELFF TGTGCCAGCAGCGTGCGAACCAGGGGAACCGGGGAGCTGTTTTTT
few TRBJ2-5 TRBV20-1 TRBD2 CSAVRGVQETQYF TGCAGTGCTGTCCGGGGGGTTCAAGAGACCCAGTACTTC
- TRBJ2-5 TRBV20-1 - CSAIIGPGRETPYF TGCAGTGCTATAATAGGACCGGGCCGGGAGACCCCTTACTTC
- TRBJ2-7 TRBV2 TRBD1 CASFSNRDRPSGKEQYF TGTGCCAGCTTCTCCAATCGGGACAGACCCTCAGGGAAGGAGCAGTACTTC
few TRBJ2-3 TRBV20-1 - CSAQDMARPSTDTQYF TGCAGTGCTCAAGACATGGCAAGACCTAGCACAGATACGCAGTATTTT
few TRBJ2-3 TRBV4-3 - CASSQVTGTRYSTDTQYF TGCGCCAGCAGCCAAGTAACGGGGACCCGATATAGCACAGATACGCAGTATTTT
- TRBJ2-7 TRBV18 TRBD2 CASSPLSGRAGEQYF TGTGCCAGCTCACCACTAAGCGGGAGGGCCGGCGAGCAGTACTTC
- TRBJ1-6 TRBV30 - CAWTGSYNSPLHF TGTGCCTGGACAGGCTCCTATAATTCACCCCTCCACTTT
- TRBJ2-7 TRBV21-1 - CAGCSGIGVYEQYF TGTGCAGGGTGCTCCGGGATCGGAGTCTACGAGCAGTACTTC
few TRBJ1-6 TRBV20-1 TRBD1 CSARGVRTGGSPLHF TGCAGTGCTAGGGGGGTTAGGACAGGGGGTTCACCCCTCCACTTT
- TRBJ2-1 TRBV29-1 TRBD1 CSAFGQGYNEQFF TGCAGCGCATTTGGACAGGGGTACAATGAGCAGTTCTTC
many TRBJ2-5 TRBV25-1 - CASSTQRGTSPQETQYF TGTGCCAGCAGTACCCAGAGAGGGACAAGCCCCCAAGAGACCCAGTACTTC
few TRBJ2-7 TRBV4-2 TRBD1 CASSQDFAGGYEQYF TGTGCCAGCAGCCAAGATTTCGCAGGGGGCTACGAGCAGTACTTC
- TRBJ1-2 TRBV7-9 - CASSLGAETNYGYTF TGTGCCAGCAGCTTAGGAGCAGAGACTAACTATGGCTACACCTTC
few TRBJ1-5 TRBV7-2 - CASSLGLGYQPQHF TGTGCCAGCAGCTTAGGTTTGGGGTATCAGCCCCAGCATTTT
- TRBJ2-3 TRBV7-2 - CASRPQGTDTQYF TGTGCCAGCAGACCCCAGGGCACAGATACGCAGTATTTT
- TRBJ2-1 TRBV7-9 TRBD1 CASSKWTGEMNEQFF TGTGCCAGCAGCAAATGGACAGGAGAGATGAATGAGCAGTTCTTC
- TRBJ1-5 TRBV20-1 - CCARESTGYSNQPQHF TGCTGTGCTAGAGAATCGACAGGTTATAGCAATCAGCCCCAGCATTTT
few TRBJ2-1 TRBV5-6 - CASSLGLGGPGEQFF TGTGCCAGCAGCTTGGGCCTGGGGGGGCCTGGTGAGCAGTTCTTC
many TRBJ2-3 TRBV7-2 - CASYGDSPGHTDTQYF TGTGCCAGCTACGGGGACTCCCCGGGACACACAGATACGCAGTATTTT
- TRBJ2-7 TRBV6-1 - CASRVAVGTYEQYF TGTGCCAGCAGGGTAGCTGTTGGGACCTACGAGCAGTACTTC
- TRBJ2-7 TRBV29-1 TRBD1 CSVDRGVF TGCAGCGTCGACAGGGGAGTGTTC
- TRBJ2-2 TRBV11-2 - CASSKGQGIGGELFF TGTGCCAGCAGCAAAGGGCAGGGGATAGGCGGGGAGCTGTTTTTT
few TRBJ2-5 TRBV5-1 TRBD1 CASSISSGQGSETQYF TGCGCCAGCAGCATTTCATCGGGACAGGGATCGGAGACCCAGTACTTC
- TRBJ2-1 TRBV20-1 - CSALASDQAGSNEQFF TGCAGTGCCCTGGCTTCGGATCAGGCCGGTTCCAATGAGCAGTTCTTC